Listed below are T cell receptor beta chains from one sample, sequenced in a study of beta chain features in type 1 diabetes. TCRdb's copy holds only in-frame clones and misses some; the assay was immunoSEQ multiplex PCR. The profile shows some 410,000 clones, over 11% of them singletons. Sequencing was done on a sample of naive CD4+ T cells from blood. The receptors here all came from a man under 40 in good health. Both conserved end residues are part of each CDR3.

>15|TRBV2|TRBJ2-2
CASSERDPNTGELFF
>15|TRBV5-4|TRBJ2-2
CASSWRTGNTGELFF
>16|TRBV21-1|TRBJ2-3
CASSRQLAGVPDTQYF
>13|TRBV29-1|TRBJ1-1
CSVDRGGDTEAFF
>13|TRBV7-2|TRBJ2-7
CASSFVANYEQYF
>16|TRBV30|TRBJ2-1
CAWSVFPGGGNNEQFF
>14|TRBV9|TRBJ1-1
CASSVDVGGTEAFF
>16|TRBV4-3|TRBJ2-1
CASSQDEVQSYNEQFF
>15|TRBV14|TRBJ1-1
CASSQVETGGTEAFF
>16|TRBV5-1|TRBJ2-3
CASSRELAGGTDTQYF
>16|TRBV7-9|TRBJ1-4
CASSLGDRDSNEKLFF
>15|TRBV21-1|TRBJ2-3
CASSKVDSSTDTQYF
>14|TRBV19|TRBJ1-1
CASSIRGGNTEAFF
>17|TRBV27|TRBJ2-3
CASSLLGLAGGTDTQYF
>14|TRBV4-1|TRBJ2-3
CASSQERRTDTQYF
>13|TRBV9|TRBJ2-1
CASSGDNYNEQFF
>13|TRBV30|TRBJ1-1
CAWSGWRSTEAFF
>14|TRBV10-3|TRBJ2-3
CAIRANRETDTQYF
>16|TRBV4-1|TRBJ1-2
CASSHRAREAAYGYTF
>12|TRBV7-2|TRBJ1-6
CASSLLNSPLHF
>14|TRBV29-1|TRBJ2-7
CSVLYGQGSYEQYF
>13|TRBV6-6|TRBJ1-2
CASRGQTNYGYTF
>13|TRBV7-7|TRBJ2-1
CASSRDRGNEQFF
>12|TRBV29-1|TRBJ2-7
CSGGGEDYEQYF
>15|TRBV19|TRBJ2-1
CASSKTSGTYNEQFF
>13|TRBV7-2|TRBJ2-7
CASSSVHNYEQYF
>15|TRBV19|TRBJ2-1
CASSMRGTGNNEQFF
>14|TRBV7-2|TRBJ2-7
CASSETGSPYEQYF
>12|TRBV25-1|TRBJ2-1
CASSDFALGQFF
>17|TRBV5-4|TRBJ2-3
CASSARQGTTSTDTQYF
>11|TRBV5-6|TRBJ2-5
CASRREETQYF
>13|TRBV9|TRBJ2-5
CASSPQGQETQYF
>17|TRBV21-1|TRBJ2-1
CASSKVGTSENYNEQFF
>13|TRBV5-4|TRBJ1-6
CASSLGGNSPLHF
>17|TRBV5-4|TRBJ2-1
CASSLEAGDYSYNEQFF
>17|TRBV18|TRBJ1-2
CASSPTQGVPLSYGYTF
>15|TRBV9|TRBJ1-1
CASSPTPTQHTEAFF
>16|TRBV9|TRBJ2-3
CASSGFGGSSTDTQYF
>14|TRBV9|TRBJ1-4
CASSVGVGNEKLFF
>13|TRBV29-1|TRBJ2-1
CSVGPGGYNEQFF
>16|TRBV6-1|TRBJ2-6
CASSELWVPGANVLTF
>13|TRBV12-5|TRBJ2-2
CASGEKNTGELFF
>13|TRBV25-1|TRBJ1-1
CASSASQNTEAFF
>14|TRBV7-9|TRBJ2-3
CASSLSYPTDTQYF
>14|TRBV25-1|TRBJ1-2
CASSLTPIHYGYTF
>14|TRBV9|TRBJ2-5
CASSVGVAQETQYF
>13|TRBV5-1|TRBJ2-3
CASSAASTDTQYF
>13|TRBV2|TRBJ1-2
CASMAGATYGYTF
>17|TRBV19|TRBJ2-2
CASSMSRLAGVIGELFF
>16|TRBV14|TRBJ2-1
CASSQLTSGSYGEQFF
>14|TRBV14|TRBJ2-2
CASSQDTHVWELFF
>13|TRBV5-1|TRBJ2-5
CASSLISQETQYF
>12|TRBV7-2|TRBJ2-5
CASSLYQETQYF
>14|TRBV6-6|TRBJ2-5
CASSYRGYQETQYF
>14|TRBV18|TRBJ2-7
CASSHRDRPYEQYF
>13|TRBV30|TRBJ1-3
CAVQGFSGNTIYF
>15|TRBV7-2|TRBJ2-4
CASSLAGVAKNIQYF
>15|TRBV6-6|TRBJ2-5
CASSLLGVDRETQYF